This T cell receptor beta chain was retrieved from a study of cytomegalovirus exposure and HLA in healthy donors. The PCR made use of 60 Vbeta and 13 Jbeta primers. Sequencing was performed with immunoSEQ multiplex PCR; in TCRdb, only in-frame clones are kept and a portion is missing. The sample contains about 130,000 clones, about 86% of which appear only once. This clone appeared a single time. This CDR3 spans 14 amino acids. The J segment lost 4 bases and the V segment lost 5 bases, leaving 3 bases of the junction unmatched. CDR1 MNHEY and CDR2 SVGAGI come from the germline V gene. V gene TRBV6-5 combines with J gene TRBJ2-7, with 12 bases identical to TRBD1. This clonotype originated in a man between 18 and 35 years old in good health and CMV-seronegative. What was sequenced was PBMCs. CDR3 DNA sequence: TGTGCCAGCAGTGGGACAGGGGGCGGGTACGAGCAGTACTTC. Protein product: CASSGTGGGYEQYF.